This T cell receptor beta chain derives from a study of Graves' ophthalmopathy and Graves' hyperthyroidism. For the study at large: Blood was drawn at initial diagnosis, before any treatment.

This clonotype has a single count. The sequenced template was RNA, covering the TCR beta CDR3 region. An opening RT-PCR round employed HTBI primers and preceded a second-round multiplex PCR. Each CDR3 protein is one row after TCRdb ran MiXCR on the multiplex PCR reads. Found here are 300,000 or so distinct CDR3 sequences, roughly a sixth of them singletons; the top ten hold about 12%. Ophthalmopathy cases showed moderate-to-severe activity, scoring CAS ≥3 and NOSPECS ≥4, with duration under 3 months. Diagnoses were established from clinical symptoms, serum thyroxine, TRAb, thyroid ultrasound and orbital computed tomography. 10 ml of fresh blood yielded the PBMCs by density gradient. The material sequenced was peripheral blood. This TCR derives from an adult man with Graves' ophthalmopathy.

The DNA for the CDR3 is TGTGCCAGCAGTTTCCCTGAGCGATACGAGCAGTACTTC. It codes for CASSFPERYEQYF. This chain joins TRBV28 and TRBJ2-7, with D hard to call. The V gene's germline CDR1 is MDHEN and CDR2 SYDVKM. Deletions cut 3 bases from V and 4 bases from J, with 10 bases between. The CDR3 consists of 13 residues. Drawing the rest from reference TRBV28 and TRBJ2-7, the complete variable domain is DVKVTQSSRYLVKRTGEKVFLECVQDMDHENMFWYRQDPGLGLRLIYFSYDVKMKEKGDIPEGYSVSREKKERFSLILESASTNQTSMYLCASSFPERYEQYFGPGTRLTVT.